Shown below are 22 T cell receptor beta chains from a single sample sequenced in a study of T cell clonality in common variable immunodeficiency (dated by TCRdb to 2013 to 2016). Receptor amplification or capture employed the immunoSEQ multiplex PCR assay. The source is immuneACCESS, and TCRdb retained only in-frame sequences with V and J called. Part of the clones is not carried over; for the studies checked, unresolved V genes explain less than half of this, and the remainder is unexplained. The sample counts some 43,000 clones, each observed more than once. The ten largest account for about 2.2% of the sample. Sequenced sample: peripheral blood mononuclear cells. These receptor sequences come from a person aged 18 to 75 in good health.

This clone was detected many times. The read stops 3 residues short of the end of the CDR3; the missing end is completed from the germline J gene. The chain carries TRBV20-1 and TRBJ2-4, with TRBD1 matching 8 bases. The germline V gene encodes CDR1 DFQATT and CDR2 SNEGSKA (reference sequence). After removal of 6 bases from V and 7 bases from J, the junction contained 5 bases not matched to a gene. The CDR3 extends over 12 amino acids. The DNA read from the CDR3 is TGCAGTGCCCGGACAGGGAGGAACATT. Residues: CSARTGRNI. The entire CDR3 reads CSARTGRNIQYF.

This clone has a count of ten or more. The read comes to an end 3 residues before the CDR3 does, leaving the germline J gene to fill in the end. V is TRBV6-1 and J is TRBJ2-3; 7 bases are shared with TRBD2. The CDR3 loop spans 17 amino acids. Germline lookup yields CDR1 MNHNS and CDR2 SASEGT. V lost 0 bases to trimming and J lost 4 bases; unmatched junction nucleotides: 10. CDR3 loop: CASSEAPLAGDADTQYF. CDR3 DNA, as far as it was read: TGTGCCAGCAGTGAAGCCCCCCTGGCGGGAGACGCAGATACG.

This clone was seen at least ten times. Read data end 3 residues before the CDR3 end; the end is taken from the germline J gene. This chain links TRBV19 with TRBJ1-1, with D possibly being TRBD1 (6 bases). CDR3 length: 12 amino acids. Trimming took off 6 bases at V and 1 base at J, with 6 bases between the two ends. Germline CDR1 reads LNHDA; CDR2 reads SQIVND (reference sequence). The CDR3 bases that were read are TGTGCCAGTAGGACAGGGAACACTGAA. Residues: CASRTGNTE. The whole CDR3 is CASRTGNTEAFF.

This clone has ten or more counts. The read halts 3 residues ahead of the CDR3 end, with the missing end drawn from the germline J gene. Other DNA sequences in this sample translate to the same CDR3. The rearrangement joins TRBV6-2 or TRBV6-3 to TRBJ2-1; TRBD1 matches at 7 bases. V lost 6 bases to trimming and J lost 3 bases; unmatched junction nucleotides: 2. Germline V lookup: CDR1 MNHEY, CDR2 SVGEGT. CDR3 size: 13 residues. The CDR3 is CASSRDSYNEQFF. The CDR3 DNA, read in part, is TGTGCCAGCAGCCGGGACAGCTACAATGAG.

In its sample, this clone was seen many times. The observed sequence ends 3 residues before the CDR3 terminus, with the missing tail filled in from the germline J gene. V usage is TRBV6-2 or TRBV6-3 and J usage is TRBJ2-1, with TRBD2 matching over 9 bases. The germline gives CDR1 MNHEY, CDR2 SVGEGT. This CDR3 has 13 amino acids. Unmatched junction bases numbered 6, after V lost 6 bases and J lost 9 bases. CDR3 DNA (partial): TGTGCCAGCAGGCCTCTAGCGGGGAGTGAG. Protein sequence: CASRPLAGSE. The complete CDR3 sequence is CASRPLAGSEQFF.

Details on this clone: Read data end 3 residues before the CDR3 end; the end is taken from the germline J gene. The rearrangement uses TRBV5-6 and TRBJ1-1; maybe TRBD1 (6 bases). V lost 2 bases and J lost 3, with 11 bases in between. Germline CDR1 is SGHDT and CDR2 is YYEEEE. The length of the CDR3 is 14 residues. CDR3 DNA, as far as it was read: TGTGCCAGCAGCTTTGGCAGGGGCCACACTGAA. Residues: CASSFGRGHTE. The full CDR3 protein reads CASSFGRGHTEAFF.

This clone was seen repeatedly, ten times or more. The read gets to within 3 residues of the CDR3 end, and the germline J gene fills in the rest. The chain has TRBV7-9 and TRBJ1-4, with no clear D. V lost 5 bases and J 7 bases, leaving 8 bases between the germline ends. This CDR3 is built from 12 residues. Germline V gives CDR1 SEHNR, CDR2 FQNEAQ (reference sequence). The CDR3 bases that were read are TGTGCCAGCAGCCTTAAGGGTGAAAAA. It codes for CASSLKGEK. The CDR3, in full, reads CASSLKGEKLFF.

This clone was picked up many times. Read sequence stops 3 residues before the CDR3 end, and the germline J gene provides the missing end. The V gene is TRBV7-9, the J gene TRBJ1-6; tentatively, D is TRBD1 (6 bases). Trimming removed 6 bases at V and 6 bases at J, with 9 bases between. The length of the CDR3 is 13 residues. Germline assignment: CDR1 SEHNR and CDR2 FQNEAQ (reference sequence). The CDR3 loop reads CASRGQLNSPLHF. The DNA read from the CDR3 is TGTGCCAGCAGGGGACAACTTAATTCACCC. The whole variable domain, filled in from reference TRBV7-9 and TRBJ1-6, reads DTGVSQNPRHKITKRGQNVTFRCDPISEHNRLYWYRQTLGQGPEFLTYFQNEAQLEKSRLLSDRFSAERPKGSFSTLEIQRTEQGDSAMYLCASRGQLNSPLHFGNGTRLTVT.

As regards this clone: Read data end 3 residues before the CDR3 end; the end is taken from the germline J gene. The chain is built from TRBV5-1 and TRBJ2-3; D tentatively fits TRBD1 or TRBD2 (7 bases each). The germline CDR1 and CDR2 sequences are SGHRS and YFSETQ. The CDR3 loop spans 15 amino acids. This CDR3 reads CASSWEGASNQPQYF. The DNA read from the CDR3 is TGCGCCAGCAGCTGGGAGGGGGCGAGCAATCAGCCG.

There are many counts of this clone. The read ends 3 residues before the CDR3 terminus; that terminus is restored from the germline J gene. The V call is TRBV5-6, the J call TRBJ1-1; weak D call: TRBD1 (6 bases). CDR3 length: 12 residues. Deletions cut 3 bases from V and 6 bases from J, with 9 bases between. The germline V gene has CDR1 SGHDT and CDR2 YYEEEE. CDR3 DNA, as far as it was read: TGTGCCAGCAGCTACAGGGTGTCTGAA. Translated: CASSYRVSE. The CDR3 reads in full as CASSYRVSEAFF.

This clone was detected many times. The read comes to an end 3 residues before the CDR3 does, leaving the germline J gene to fill in the end. The chain has TRBV20-1 and TRBJ1-6; D remains ambiguous. With 0 bases removed from V and 7 bases from J, the gap between germline ends came to 13 bases. The CDR3 consists of 15 residues. CDR1 and CDR2 (germline): DFQATT, SNEGSKA (reference sequence). The chain's CDR3 is CSARDHQVGNSPLHF. The sequenced part of the CDR3 DNA is TGCAGTGCTAGAGATCACCAGGTGGGCAATTCACCC.

Concerning this clone: The read is 3 residues too short to cover the CDR3 end, so that end is filled in from the germline J gene. The genes are TRBV7-9 and TRBJ2-7; possible D gene TRBD1, 5 bases. From germline, CDR1 is SEHNR and CDR2 FQNEAQ (reference sequence). Trimming removed 5 bases from V and 1 base from J, with 9 bases in between. The CDR3 contains 13 residues. Partial CDR3 DNA: TGTGCCAGCAGCCCGGACAATTCCTACGAG. Translating it yields CASSPDNSYE. The CDR3 in full is CASSPDNSYEQYF.

This clone was seen many times. The DNA ends 3 residues before the CDR3 does, and the rest of the CDR3 is filled in from the germline J gene. The chain recombines TRBV14 with TRBJ1-1; D gene unclear. This CDR3 region has 13 residues. Germline-derived CDR1 and CDR2 are SGHDN and FVKESK. CDR3 amino acids: CASSQDLAREAFF. Partial CDR3 DNA: TGTGCCAGCAGCCAAGATCTAGCCAGAGAA.

This clone has a count of ten or more. Read data end 3 residues before the CDR3 end; the end is taken from the germline J gene. This chain connects TRBV6-4 to TRBJ2-7; the D is unclear. CDR3 length equals 17 residues. Between the trimmed V and J ends, which lost 2 bases and 0 bases, there was a span of 17 bases. The germline V gene encodes CDR1 MRHNA and CDR2 SNTAGT. CDR3 sequence: CASSDPWAYLISYEQYF. The part of the CDR3 DNA that was read is TGTGCCAGCAGTGACCCGTGGGCGTATTTGATCTCCTACGAG.

This clone was seen repeatedly, ten times or more. The read finishes 3 residues shy of the CDR3 end, and the germline J gene is used to complete it. This chain connects TRBV30 to TRBJ1-5, with TRBD1 as a possible D gene (6 bases). Trimming stripped 2 bases from V and 7 bases from J, with 18 bases between. Germline CDR1 and CDR2: GTSNPN and SVGIG (reference sequence). The CDR3 contains 15 residues. This chain's CDR3 is CAWSLGAAGAQPQHF. The CDR3 bases that were read are TGTGCCTGGAGTCTCGGCGCGGCAGGGGCCCAGCCC.

This clone was seen ten or more times. The covered CDR3 bases are TGTGCCAGCTCACCAAGGAGCGGGGCCACAGATACG. Translation: CASSPRSGATDT. The entire CDR3 sequence reads CASSPRSGATDTQYF. The J gene is TRBJ2-3, the V gene TRBV18; the match to TRBD2 covers 7 bases. The read ends 3 residues before the CDR3 terminus; that terminus is restored from the germline J gene. Germline V CDR1 and CDR2: KGHSH, LQKENI. V was pared by 2 bases and J by 2 bases, with 4 bases of the junction left unmatched. The CDR3 is 15 residues long.

This clone was observed many times. The read ends 3 residues before the CDR3 terminus; that terminus is restored from the germline J gene. The chain recombines TRBV19 with TRBJ1-5; D unclear. Trimming took 2 bases from V and 3 from J, leaving 8 bases between them. The CDR3 totals 14 residues. Germline V gene sequence: CDR1 LNHDA, CDR2 SQIVND (reference sequence). The part of the CDR3 DNA that was read is TGTGCCAGTAGTATATTCAGATCCAATCAGCCC. It codes for CASSIFRSNQP. The whole CDR3 is CASSIFRSNQPQHF.

This clone came up many times. The CDR3 end falls 3 residues outside the read, so it is completed with the germline J gene. V usage is TRBV7-3 and J usage is TRBJ2-2; no clear D gene. The CDR3 consists of 14 residues. Germline CDR1 reads SGHTA; CDR2 reads FQGTGA. Trimming stripped 5 bases from V and 2 bases from J, with 9 bases between. Partial CDR3 DNA: TGTGCCAGCAGCCGAGACACCAACACCGGGGAG. Its protein is CASSRDTNTGE. The full CDR3 sequence reads CASSRDTNTGELFF.

This clone was counted ten times or more. The CDR3 is cut off 3 residues early in the read; its end comes from the germline J gene. The chain recombines TRBV7-3 with TRBJ2-3; weak D call: TRBD2 (5 bases). CDR3 length equals 16 residues. Looked up from germline, CDR1 is SGHTA and CDR2 is FQGTGA. Trimming cost V 5 bases and J 5 bases, with 20 bases left between them. CDR3 loop: CASSVLASSVGDTQYF. The CDR3 bases that were read are TGTGCCAGCAGCGTATTAGCGAGCTCAGTTGGAGATACG.

This clone was observed at least ten times. Sequencing ends 3 residues short of the CDR3 end; the germline J gene provides the rest. The chain carries TRBV5-1 and TRBJ1-2; 8 bases fit TRBD1. Germline CDR1 SGHRS, CDR2 YFSETQ. The CDR3 spans 15 residues. Unmatched junction bases numbered 8, after V lost 5 bases and J lost 2 bases. Incomplete CDR3 DNA: TGCGCCAGCAGTTTTGGACAGGGTGGGAACTATGGC. Translating it yields CASSFGQGGNYG. The whole CDR3 reads CASSFGQGGNYGYTF.

This clone is classed as medium-sized. The read falls 3 residues short of the CDR3 end, and the missing part is taken from the germline J gene. The chain recombines TRBV7-3 with TRBJ2-3; D may be TRBD1 (6 bases). V lost 2 bases, J lost 3 bases, and 12 bases lay in between. The CDR3 contains 15 residues. Per the germline V gene, CDR1 is SGHTA and CDR2 is FQGTGA. The CDR3 region is CASSLGLQGTDTQYF. Incomplete CDR3 DNA: TGTGCCAGCAGCTTAGGCTTACAGGGAACAGATACG.

This clone has a count of ten or more. The read falls 3 residues short of the CDR3 end, and the missing part is taken from the germline J gene. V is TRBV5-1 and J is TRBJ2-7, with TRBD2 identical over 7 bases. Germline loops: CDR1 SGHRS, CDR2 YFSETQ. The CDR3 loop spans 14 amino acids. V lost 0 bases to trimming and J lost 2 bases; unmatched junction nucleotides: 2. The part of the CDR3 DNA that was read is TGCGCCAGCAGCTTGGACCTAGCGGCCTACGAG. This gives the protein CASSLDLAAYE. Given in full, the CDR3 is CASSLDLAAYEQYF.